The clone carrying this TCR beta chain was detected ten times or more. Its antigen is unknown. The entry originates in a study of response to subunit inactivated influenza vaccine. Study-level points and caveats: It was the authors' suggestion that each seasonal influenza vaccination recruits few new T cells.

One entry per CDR3 protein, called by TCRdb with MiXCR from the RT-PCR reads. This table has a few hundred thousand distinct CDR3 sequences, less than 25% appearing once. Germline V gene data show CDR1 as SGHDT and CDR2 as YYEEEE. CDR3 length: 14 residues. Trimming removed 0 bases at V and 9 bases at J, with 13 bases between. The chain combines TRBV5-6 with TRBJ2-1, with D maybe TRBD2 (5 bases). This sample comprised PBMCs from blood, obtained about 19 months after vaccination. This clonotype was obtained from a man in his fifties or sixties who received an inactivated influenza vaccine. CDR3 loop: CASSLGLSSGEQFF. In DNA form, the CDR3 reads TGTGCCAGCAGCTTGGGACTATCATCTGGTGAGCAGTTCTTC.